This T cell receptor (beta chain) appears in the sequencing data of a study of OX40 agonist ivuxolimab in advanced cancers. As for the study more broadly: Ivuxolimab was a fully human IgG2 agonistic monoclonal antibody targeting the costimulatory receptor OX40 (CD134). Intravenous ivuxolimab was administered to patients every 2 weeks at six dose levels: 0.01, 0.1, 0.3, 1.5, 3 and 10 mg/kg. Among the 50 to 55 dose-escalation patients, about 19 had hepatocellular carcinoma, 15 or so melanoma, 9 renal cell carcinoma and 9 head and neck cancer. In the dose-escalation cohort, 82.7% of patients were male, and the mean age was approximately 64 years, with a range of roughly 20 to 85. Prior anti-PD-1, anti-PD-L1 or anti-CTLA-4 therapy was permitted, and approximately 40% of dose-escalation patients had received checkpoint inhibitors. Partial responses occurred in three dose-escalation patients, of whom one had hepatocellular carcinoma and two had cutaneous melanoma. Peripheral TCRbeta sequencing was intended to test whether TCR sequence diversity was altered and clonal T-cell expansion was caused by ivuxolimab. The paper reports the monotherapy dose-escalation portion (N = 52 patients) of the phase I ivuxolimab trial. Broad study findings and their caveats: Low levels of normalized T-cell clonal expansion were also seen in some patients who did not respond. Clonal expansion of both CD4+ and CD8+ blood T cells was observed from baseline to week 6 at doses 0.1 to 3.0 mg/kg. In the 0.1-3.0 mg/kg groups, partial responders had among the lowest normalized peripheral clonal expansion, particularly in CD8+ T cells. After ivuxolimab, expanded clones were on average more numerous among CD8+ T cells than among CD4+ T cells. Which antigens the clonally expanded peripheral T cells were specific for was not determined.

Patients with autoimmune disease history or receiving systemic immunosuppression were excluded from the trial. In every dose cohort, peripheral blood was drawn for TCR sequencing at baseline, cycle 4 day 1, and cycle 7 day 1. Samples came from an open-label, multicenter, first-in-human phase I dose-escalation trial of ivuxolimab. Adults with locally advanced or metastatic head and neck squamous cell, hepatocellular, melanoma or renal cell carcinoma were enrolled in the trial. CD4+ and CD8+ T cells were sorted separately from peripheral blood before TCR sequencing. CDR1 MNHNS and CDR2 SASEGT were looked up in the germline V gene. V was cut back by 0 bases and J by 5 bases, leaving a gap of 16 bases between them. The CDR3 starts with the cysteine, ends with the phenylalanine, and has 16 residues. Only the CDR3 DNA is retained, 48 bases long and in frame from the first base. To sequence the TCRbeta CDR3 region, genomic DNA was isolated from the sorted cells. The immunoSEQ Assay was used to sequence the TCRbeta CDR3 regions. This immuneACCESS table, as held by TCRdb, lists in-frame sequences with V and J called but not all clones. Of the missing ones, under half trace to an unresolved V gene in checked studies; the others have no known cause. A total of roughly 61,000 clones appear in this sample, more than 85% of them only once. The ten largest clones add up to 15% to 20% of the sample.

On this clone itself: It lacks a known antigen. Per-base quality was not reported, and no clone a single base away is much larger than it.

The TCR originated in an adult with an advanced solid tumor such as melanoma, head and neck, liver or kidney cancer. The material was CD4+ or CD8+ T cells sorted from blood, obtained in a trial of the OX40 agonist ivuxolimab. Here the chain combines TRBV6-1 and TRBJ2-5; the D gene cannot be named for sure. The DNA sequence is as follows: TGTGCCAGCAGTGAAGCGTGGACCCAAACGAAGGAGACCCAGTACTTC. Its translation is CASSEAWTQTKETQYF.